One sample yielded the 28 T cell receptor beta chains listed below, sequenced in a study of blood T cell repertoires in COVID-19. The table came from immunoSEQ multiplex PCR; TCRdb's copy has only in-frame clones and leaves some out. The sample holds some 250,000 clones, 82% seen once. Sequencing was done on a sample of peripheral blood. Receptors were obtained from a woman younger than 30 with acute or convalescent COVID-19.

For the CDR3, the DNA is TGTGCCAGCAGTGAACCCAGGGAATATGAAAAACTGTTTTTT. The encoded protein is CASSEPREYEKLFF. This sequence joins TRBV6-1 and TRBJ1-4; maybe TRBD1 (5 bases). Trimming pared 2 bases from V and 6 bases from J, leaving 10 bases between. The CDR3 loop spans 14 amino acids. CDR1 MNHNS and CDR2 SASEGT come from the germline V gene.

V and J are TRBV4-3 and TRBJ2-1; the match to TRBD1 covers 9 bases. Trimming removed 4 bases from V and 8 bases from J; junction bases left unmatched: 15. CDR3 size: 17 residues. Germline CDR1 is LGHNA and CDR2 is YSLEER. The CDR3 region has the DNA TGCGCCAGCAGCCCTACCTTTCCCGGACAGGGGTTCGATGAGCAGTTCTTC. Translated: CASSPTFPGQGFDEQFF.

The rearrangement links TRBV19 to TRBJ2-1; 15 positions agree with TRBD2. The ends lost 8 bases at V and 3 bases at J; junction bases unmatched: 11. CDR3 length equals 18 residues. Germline CDR1 LNHDA, CDR2 SQIVND (reference sequence). DNA for the CDR3: TGTGCCAGTCGCGGGGGACTAGCGGGAGGTACCCACTACAATGAGCAGTTCTTC. Translating it yields CASRGGLAGGTHYNEQFF.

V usage is TRBV20-1 and J usage is TRBJ1-6, with TRBD1 matching over 7 bases. The J segment lost 7 bases and the V segment lost 3 bases, leaving 6 bases of the junction unmatched. From germline, CDR1 is DFQATT and CDR2 SNEGSKA (reference sequence). CDR3 size: 14 residues. Written as DNA, the CDR3 is TGCAGTGCTAGTTTTGAGGGGGCGAATTCACCCCTCCACTTT. Protein product: CSASFEGANSPLHF.

The CDR3 loop reads CASSPRTGESGNTIYF. CDR3 DNA: TGTGCCAGCAGCCCAAGGACAGGGGAAAGTGGAAACACCATATATTTT. The genes are TRBV7-9 and TRBJ1-3; TRBD1 aligns across 9 bases. This CDR3 spans 16 amino acids. Trimming cost V 5 bases and J 3 bases; bases outside gene matches: 8. The germline V gene has CDR1 SEHNR and CDR2 FQNEAQ (reference sequence).

The CDR3 coding sequence is TGTGCCAGCACCCAGACGGGAAGAGACACTGAAGCTTTCTTT. Its protein product is CASTQTGRDTEAFF. The chain has TRBV11-2 and TRBJ1-1; D is undetermined. The CDR3 sequence is 14 residues long. Per the germline V gene, CDR1 is SGHAT and CDR2 is FQNNGV. V lost 7 bases to trimming and J lost 3 bases, with 15 bases between them.

The chain combines TRBV25-1 with TRBJ1-6; maybe TRBD1 (6 bases). There are 13 residues in the CDR3. Germline-derived CDR1 and CDR2 are MGHDK and SYGVNS. V lost 7 bases, J lost 9 bases, and 13 bases lay in between. The CDR3 DNA is TGTGCCAGCACAAACAGGGTGGGTTCACCCCTCCACTTT. This codes for CASTNRVGSPLHF. Together with reference TRBV25-1 and TRBJ1-6, the CDR3 gives the full variable domain: EADIYQTPRYLVIGTGKKITLECSQTMGHDKMYWYQQDPGMELHLIHYSYGVNSTEKGDLSSESTVSRIRTEHFPLTLESARPSHTSQYLCASTNRVGSPLHFGNGTRLTVT.

The chain couples TRBV19 to TRBJ1-5; D is unresolved. The V gene lost 3 bases and the J gene lost 5 bases, with 17 bases spanning the gap. Germline V gene lookup returns CDR1 LNHDA and CDR2 SQIVND (reference sequence). The CDR3 has 16 residues. The CDR3 nucleotides are TGTGCCAGTAGTATTTATGGACTCCTGGGCGATCAGCCCCAGCATTTT. It translates to CASSIYGLLGDQPQHF.

CDR3 nucleotide sequence: TGTGCCTGGAGCCGACAGGGGGTTAGCACAGATACGCAGTATTTT. Its translation: CAWSRQGVSTDTQYF. The chain has TRBV30 and TRBJ2-3, with TRBD1 identical over 9 bases. Per the germline V gene, CDR1 is GTSNPN and CDR2 is SVGIG (reference sequence). Trimming at V came to 3 bases and at J to 0 bases, leaving 4 bases not matched to a gene. The CDR3 covers 15 residues.

The chain recombines TRBV19 with TRBJ1-6, with D perhaps matching TRBD1 (6 bases). Trimming took off 7 bases at V and 6 bases at J, with 19 bases between the two ends. The CDR3 length is 16 residues. In germline, CDR1 is LNHDA, CDR2 SQIVND (reference sequence). CDR3 in amino acids: CASTPRGWSSNSPLHF. In DNA, the CDR3 is TGTGCCAGTACCCCCAGGGGTTGGAGCTCTAATTCACCCCTCCACTTT.

This chain uses TRBV28 with TRBJ2-1, with TRBD2 matching over 10 bases. CDR1 and CDR2 from the germline V gene are MDHEN and SYDVKM. The V and J ends lost 3 bases and 7 bases, in that order; junction bases with no gene match: 9. This CDR3 has 16 amino acids. In DNA, the CDR3 is TGTGCCAGCAGTTTTAGCCTTAGCGGGAGGTCAAATGAGCAGTTCTTC. Translating it yields CASSFSLSGRSNEQFF.

This clone was observed once. The chain has TRBV5-1 and TRBJ2-7; D is undetermined. Trimming left V 4 bases short and J 3 bases short, with 17 bases between. Germline CDR1 and CDR2: SGHRS and YFSETQ. CDR3 length: 15 amino acids. CDR3 region: CASSPTEFGGYEQYF. In DNA form, the CDR3 reads TGCGCCAGCAGCCCCACCGAGTTTGGCGGCTACGAGCAGTACTTC.

The chain carries TRBV7-2 and TRBJ1-6, with D possibly matching TRBD1 (5 bases). CDR3 length: 16 amino acids. Trimming left V 0 bases short and J 6 bases short, with 12 bases between. Germline V gene lookup returns CDR1 SGHTA and CDR2 FQGNSA. The CDR3 coding sequence is TGTGCCAGCAGCTTAGCGGGGGGGAAGGGTAATTCACCCCTCCACTTT. Translating it yields CASSLAGGKGNSPLHF.

The chain is built from TRBV9 and TRBJ2-1; 10 positions agree with TRBD2. V was clipped by 0 bases and J by 8 bases; unmatched bases: 5. The CDR3 sequence is 15 residues long. The germline V gene encodes CDR1 SGDLS and CDR2 YYNGEE. CDR3 sequence: CASSVVPSGSDEQFF. CDR3 DNA: TGTGCCAGCAGCGTAGTCCCTAGCGGGAGCGATGAGCAGTTCTTC.

The chain recombines TRBV5-4 with TRBJ1-1, with 7 bases aligning to TRBD1. With V trimmed by 4 bases and J by 7 bases, 4 bases remained unmatched. The CDR3 loop spans 12 amino acids. Germline CDR1 reads SGHNT; CDR2 reads YYREEE (reference sequence). The CDR3 loop reads CASSPTGLEAFF. CDR3 in DNA: TGTGCCAGCAGCCCGACAGGGCTTGAAGCTTTCTTT.

This clone was recorded once. The V gene is TRBV7-2, the J gene TRBJ1-6; weak D call: TRBD1 (6 bases). Germline V gene lookup returns CDR1 SGHTA and CDR2 FQGNSA. V lost 1 base and J 8 bases, leaving 12 bases between the germline ends. The CDR3 covers 15 residues. The CDR3 DNA reads TGTGCCAGCAGCTTAGTATTCGGACAGTATTCACCCCTCCACTTT. Amino acids: CASSLVFGQYSPLHF.

The gene calls are TRBV7-9 and TRBJ2-1, with TRBD2 matching over 7 bases. The ends lost 5 bases at V and 4 bases at J; junction bases unmatched: 14. Germline assignment: CDR1 SEHNR and CDR2 FQNEAQ (reference sequence). The CDR3 is made up of 17 amino acids. The CDR3 loop reads CASSPPPGLADYNEQFF. DNA of the CDR3: TGTGCCAGCAGCCCTCCGCCCGGGCTAGCGGATTACAATGAGCAGTTCTTC.

In the case of this clone: The sample has other DNA sequences that encode this CDR3 too. The chain joins TRBV6-5 to TRBJ2-7; 7 bases agree with TRBD2. V lost 2 bases, J lost 0 bases, and 4 bases stayed unmatched. From germline, CDR1 is MNHEY and CDR2 SVGAGI. The CDR3 is 15 residues long. CDR3 protein: CASSYAASGSYEQYF. CDR3 bases: TGTGCCAGCAGTTACGCGGCTAGCGGCTCCTACGAGCAGTACTTC.

V is TRBV5-6 and J is TRBJ2-7; TRBD2 matches 8 bases. V shed 8 bases and J 7 bases; nucleotides not matched to a gene: 14. Looked up from germline, CDR1 is SGHDT and CDR2 is YYEEEE. The CDR3 has 14 amino acids. This CDR3 is CASPLFRGGGEQYF. The DNA of the CDR3 is TGTGCCAGTCCCCTCTTTCGGGGGGGCGGTGAGCAGTACTTC.

The chain links TRBV5-6 to TRBJ2-5, with a tentative D call TRBD2 (6 bases). Trimming cost V 2 bases and J 2 bases, with 13 bases left between them. Germline assignment: CDR1 SGHDT and CDR2 YYEEEE. The CDR3 covers 15 residues. CDR3 amino acids: CASSFRWREQETQYF. CDR3 nucleotide sequence: TGTGCCAGCAGCTTTCGTTGGCGGGAACAAGAGACCCAGTACTTC.

The chain has TRBV2 and TRBJ2-7, with a weak D call TRBD1 (6 bases). This CDR3 region has 16 residues. The germline V gene encodes CDR1 SNHLY and CDR2 FYNNEI. The V end was cut by 6 bases, the J end by 3 bases, with 21 bases between. In DNA form, the CDR3 reads TGTGCCAGCAGCCGGATTAGTGGGGGCGCTTTCTACGAGCAGTACTTC. Residues: CASSRISGGAFYEQYF.

This chain uses TRBV5-1 with TRBJ2-6, with 9 bases identical to TRBD1. J lost 2 bases, V lost 3 bases, and 9 bases had no gene match. This CDR3 comprises 18 residues. The V gene's germline CDR1 is SGHRS and CDR2 YFSETQ. The CDR3 spells CASSSETGGITGANVLTF. The CDR3 coding sequence is TGCGCCAGCAGCTCTGAGACAGGGGGAATCACTGGGGCCAACGTCCTGACTTTC.

The chain recombines TRBV11-2 with TRBJ2-1; D remains ambiguous. V gave up 2 bases and J gave up 7 bases, with 9 bases separating them. Germline V lookup: CDR1 SGHAT, CDR2 FQNNGV. The CDR3 covers 13 residues. CDR3 protein: CASSLSDWNEQFF. The CDR3 DNA follows: TGTGCCAGCAGCTTATCAGATTGGAATGAGCAGTTCTTC.

This chain links TRBV29-1 with TRBJ1-2, with 7 positions matching TRBD1. CDR3 length equals 14 residues. V shed 6 bases, J shed 8 bases, and the junction held 15 bases outside the gene matches. Looked up from germline, CDR1 is SQVTM and CDR2 is ANQGSEA. The CDR3 DNA reads as TGCAGCGTAACGGGACAGCCAAGTTTCGGAGGCTACACCTTC. Amino acid sequence: CSVTGQPSFGGYTF.

The chain has TRBV5-4 and TRBJ2-5, with TRBD2 identical over 7 bases. The CDR3 is 17 amino acids. The trim removed 3 bases at V and 5 bases at J, leaving 16 bases unmatched. Germline CDR1 reads SGHNT; CDR2 reads YYREEE (reference sequence). CDR3 coding DNA: TGTGCCAGCAGCTGGGGCGGGGGTTGGACCCTCAGGGAGACCCAGTACTTC. Translating it yields CASSWGGGWTLRETQYF.

This chain uses TRBV4-1 with TRBJ2-7; 7 nucleotides match TRBD1. The CDR3 contains 17 residues. V gave up 1 base and J gave up 0 bases; unmatched junction bases: 9. Looked up from germline, CDR1 is MGHRA and CDR2 is YSYEKL. The CDR3 sequence: CASSQADWAGGSYEQYF. CDR3 DNA sequence: TGCGCCAGCAGCCAAGCCGACTGGGCAGGGGGCTCCTACGAGCAGTACTTC.

This clone has a single count. The V gene is TRBV7-2, the J gene TRBJ2-7; D is unclear. This CDR3 is built from 13 residues. The ends were cut back, 2 bases at V and 0 bases at J, with 5 bases in the middle. In germline, CDR1 is SGHTA, CDR2 FQGNSA. The DNA for the CDR3 is TGTGCCAGCAGCTTATACAGCTCCTACGAGCAGTACTTC. Amino acid sequence: CASSLYSSYEQYF.

V usage is TRBV11-3 and J usage is TRBJ2-1; maybe TRBD2 (5 bases). Germline CDR1 SGHNT, CDR2 YENEEA. This CDR3 contains 15 residues. V was shortened by 5 bases and J by 8 bases, with 19 bases between the two germline ends. DNA for the CDR3: TGTGCCAGCAGCCCGCATAGCGAGTCCGGCGATGAGCAGTTCTTC. Its translation: CASSPHSESGDEQFF. Full variable domain (rest looked up from reference TRBV11-3 and TRBJ2-1): EAGVVQSPRYKIIEKKQPVAFWCNPISGHNTLYWYLQNLGQGPELLIRYENEEAVDDSQLPKDRFSAERLKGVDSTLKIQPAELGDSAVYLCASSPHSESGDEQFFGPGTRLTVL.